Below, one T cell receptor (beta chain) is given with its context. This CDR3 is 15 amino acids long. Germline V lookup: CDR1 MNHEY, CDR2 SMNVEV (reference sequence). The V end was cut by 4 bases, the J end by 4 bases, with 16 bases between. This sample was included in a study of blood T cell repertoires in COVID-19. About the research overall: Acute and convalescent COVID-19 specimens originated in the United States, Italy and Spain. PBMCs, B-cell-depleted T cells, or T cells provided the cDNA or gDNA that made up the material.

Per the authors' pipeline: Reference gene primer amplification gave estimated nucleated cell counts. Produced via immunoSEQ multiplex PCR; TCRdb's table is partial and in-frame only. The V and J calls and clone size are taken from that table; D and trimming were inferred from the DNA. Of roughly 500,000 clones in the sample, around 87% are singletons; the top ten hold 1.5% to 2%. Sequencing was performed on PBMCs or T cells enriched from blood (not recorded which). The rearrangement joins TRBV27 to TRBJ1-1; possibly TRBD1 for D (5 bases). The TCR was taken from a woman in her thirties or forties who had recovered from COVID-19. The CDR3 sequence is CASSSPPGGTTEAFF. The CDR3 DNA reads TGTGCCAGCAGTTCCCCCCCGGGGGGAACCACTGAAGCTTTCTTT.